This passage covers 21 T cell receptor beta chains from one sample sequenced in a study of blood T cell repertoires in COVID-19. Data came from immunoSEQ multiplex PCR; TCRdb stores just in-frame clones and leaves some out. The repertoire includes about 120,000 clones, 85% of them detected once, and about 3.9% sits in the top ten. Sequencing was performed on peripheral blood. The receptors were sampled from a man aged 60 to 75 with acute or convalescent COVID-19.

The chain recombines TRBV28 with TRBJ2-2, with D possibly being TRBD1 (5 bases). The germline CDR1 and CDR2 sequences are MDHEN and SYDVKM. Between the trimmed V and J ends, which lost 7 bases and 7 bases, there was a span of 22 bases. CDR3 size: 16 residues. CDR3 region: CASNPKFRVRGGELFF. For the CDR3, the DNA is TGTGCCAGCAATCCCAAATTCAGGGTCCGCGGCGGGGAGCTGTTTTTT.

The J gene is TRBJ2-7, the V gene TRBV3-1 (or the pseudogene TRBV3-2); TRBD1 is a possible D gene (5 bases). The CDR3 covers 15 residues. Trimming pared 2 bases from V and 3 bases from J, leaving 14 bases between. Germline CDR1 is LGHDT and CDR2 is YNNKEL (reference sequence). In DNA form, the CDR3 reads TGTGCCAGCAGCCAAAGGGGCTCCGACGACTACGAGCAGTACTTC. It codes for CASSQRGSDDYEQYF.

This clone turned up a few times. The chain carries TRBV28 and TRBJ1-4; D is undetermined. The CDR3 contains 13 residues. V shed 6 bases and J shed 0 bases, with 5 bases lying between them. CDR1 MDHEN and CDR2 SYDVKM come from the germline V gene. The CDR3 region is CASRDSTNEKLFF. CDR3 DNA: TGTGCCAGCAGGGACTCAACTAATGAAAAACTGTTTTTT.

The chain combines TRBV4-3 with TRBJ2-1; TRBD2 agrees at 13 bases. Germline V gives CDR1 LGHNA, CDR2 YSLEER. This CDR3 spans 18 amino acids. Trimming cost V 4 bases and J 4 bases; bases outside gene matches: 10. The CDR3 sequence is CASSPGGGLAGSYNEQFF. The DNA for the CDR3 is TGCGCCAGCAGCCCGGGTGGGGGACTAGCGGGGTCTTACAATGAGCAGTTCTTC.

This chain uses TRBV28 with TRBJ2-5; 7 bases are shared with TRBD1. The CDR3 runs 15 residues. Germline CDR1 reads MDHEN; CDR2 reads SYDVKM. V was pared by 1 base and J by 4 bases, with 6 bases of the junction left unmatched. The CDR3 DNA reads TGTGCCAGCAGTTTATTCACACAGGGGTTAGAGACCCAGTACTTC. It is translated as CASSLFTQGLETQYF.

CDR3 sequence (DNA): TGTGCCAGCAGTTCCTATCCCGGGACAGGGAGCGACGAGCAGTACTTC. Protein product: CASSSYPGTGSDEQYF. This chain links TRBV6-2 or TRBV6-3 with TRBJ2-7; 9 bases are a match to TRBD1. Germline V gene lookup returns CDR1 MNHEY and CDR2 SVGEGT. This CDR3 comprises 16 residues. The ends lost 4 bases at V and 5 bases at J; junction bases unmatched: 12.

V and J are TRBV2 and TRBJ2-2; a possible D gene is TRBD1 (5 bases). The V gene's germline CDR1 is SNHLY and CDR2 FYNNEI. The V gene lost 6 bases and the J gene lost 7 bases, with 12 bases spanning the gap. The CDR3 loop spans 13 amino acids. The CDR3 protein is CASSGDSGGELFF. DNA of the CDR3: TGTGCCAGCAGCGGCGACAGTGGCGGGGAGCTGTTTTTT.

The chain combines TRBV7-2 with TRBJ2-3, with 11 positions matching TRBD2. V lost 0 bases and J lost 5; bases outside the gene matches: 7. The CDR3 extends over 17 amino acids. CDR1 and CDR2 from the germline V gene are SGHTA and FQGNSA. CDR3 region: CASSLAGSGRAGDTQYF. CDR3 sequence (DNA): TGTGCCAGCAGCTTAGCTGGTAGCGGGAGGGCCGGAGATACGCAGTATTTT.

The J gene is TRBJ1-5, the V gene TRBV28, with TRBD1 matching 7 bases. The CDR3 loop spans 14 amino acids. Trimming cost V 4 bases and J 4 bases; bases outside gene matches: 4. The V gene's germline CDR1 is MDHEN and CDR2 SYDVKM. CDR3 nucleotides: TGTGCCAGCAGTTACAGGGGCTGGAATCAGCCCCAGCATTTT. Protein sequence: CASSYRGWNQPQHF.

The chain combines TRBV2 with TRBJ1-5; tentatively, D is TRBD1 (5 bases). V was trimmed by 5 bases and J by 6 bases, leaving 20 bases between them. CDR1 and CDR2 (germline): SNHLY, FYNNEI. CDR3 length: 16 amino acids. The DNA of the CDR3 is TGTGCCAGCAGTATACTGCGCCCCTCGGGGGGTCAGCCCCAGCATTTT. It yields the protein CASSILRPSGGQPQHF.

The chain combines TRBV19 with TRBJ2-3, with 8 bases aligning to TRBD2. The CDR3 sequence is 15 residues long. Germline V CDR1 and CDR2: LNHDA, SQIVND (reference sequence). Unmatched junction bases numbered 10, after V lost 7 bases and J lost 4 bases. The CDR3 DNA reads as TGTGCCAGTACCCCCTATATCGGGGGGGCAGATACGCAGTATTTT. Translating it yields CASTPYIGGADTQYF.

This sequence joins TRBV7-3 and TRBJ2-2; 12 bases line up with TRBD2. The ends lost 5 bases at V and 6 bases at J; junction bases unmatched: 10. The CDR3 is 17 residues long. Germline V gives CDR1 SGHTA, CDR2 FQGTGA. CDR3 protein: CASSQNRLAGVAGELFF. The CDR3 DNA reads TGTGCCAGCAGCCAAAACCGACTAGCGGGAGTGGCCGGGGAGCTGTTTTTT. The entire variable domain, with the rest obtained from reference TRBV7-3 and TRBJ2-2, is as follows: GAGVSQTPSNKVTEKGKYVELRCDPISGHTALYWYRQSLGQGPEFLIYFQGTGAADDSGLPNDRFFAVRPEGSVSTLKIQRTERGDSAVYLCASSQNRLAGVAGELFFGEGSRLTVL.

This chain links TRBV5-5 with TRBJ2-7; 9 bases match TRBD1. Trimming at V came to 3 bases and at J to 3 bases, leaving 7 bases not matched to a gene. The V gene's germline CDR1 is SGHKS and CDR2 YYEKEE (reference sequence). CDR3 length: 15 amino acids. The CDR3 region is CASSYDRGAYYEQYF. The CDR3 DNA follows: TGTGCCAGCAGCTACGACAGGGGGGCCTACTACGAGCAGTACTTC. The whole variable domain, filled in from reference TRBV5-5 and TRBJ2-7, reads DAGVTQSPTHLIKTRGQQVTLRCSPISGHKSVSWYQQVLGQGPQFIFQYYEKEERGRGNFPDRFSARQFPNYSSELNVNALLLGDSALYLCASSYDRGAYYEQYFGPGTRLTVT.

The genes are TRBV28 and TRBJ2-2, with a weak D call TRBD2 (6 bases). Germline CDR1 is MDHEN and CDR2 is SYDVKM. With 4 bases removed from V and 5 bases from J, the gap between germline ends came to 17 bases. The CDR3 sequence is 16 residues long. This CDR3 is CASSSAGGGVTGELFF. The CDR3 DNA follows: TGTGCCAGCAGTTCAGCCGGGGGAGGAGTAACCGGGGAGCTGTTTTTT.

This sequence joins TRBV27 and TRBJ2-3, with 7 bases lining up with TRBD2. Germline V CDR1 and CDR2: MNHEY, SMNVEV (reference sequence). Unmatched junction bases numbered 3, after V lost 5 bases and J lost 1 base. This CDR3 has 14 residues. The CDR3 bases are TGTGCCAGCAGTGCCGGACTAGGCACAGATACGCAGTATTTT. Amino acid sequence: CASSAGLGTDTQYF.

The V and J genes are TRBV6-5 and TRBJ2-7, with 7 bases aligning to TRBD2. Trimming cost V 6 bases and J 3 bases; bases outside gene matches: 11. The CDR3 loop spans 15 amino acids. The germline V gene has CDR1 MNHEY and CDR2 SVGAGI. CDR3 residues: CASSLLEASGYEQYF. The CDR3 DNA reads TGTGCCAGCAGCCTCCTTGAGGCTAGCGGCTACGAGCAGTACTTC.

This rearrangement joins TRBV24-1 to TRBJ2-1; tentatively, D is TRBD1 (5 bases). This CDR3 has 14 residues. Deletions cut 4 bases from V and 5 bases from J, with 11 bases between. CDR1 is KGHDR, CDR2 SFDVKD, per germline. The CDR3 reads CATSDAGWDNEQFF. Written as DNA, the CDR3 is TGTGCCACCAGTGACGCAGGGTGGGACAATGAGCAGTTCTTC.

V usage is TRBV27 and J usage is TRBJ2-7; 10 positions match TRBD1. CDR1 MNHEY and CDR2 SMNVEV come from the germline V gene (reference sequence). With 4 bases clipped from V and 5 bases from J, the junction kept 8 bases outside the gene matches. The CDR3 has 15 amino acids. The CDR3 region is CASSSPGTGVHEQYF. The CDR3 bases are TGTGCCAGCAGTTCACCCGGGACAGGGGTACACGAGCAGTACTTC.

The CDR3 region has the DNA TGTGCCAGCAGTGACCGCGCGAAAACTGAGTATAGCAATCAGCCCCAGCATTTT. Protein sequence: CASSDRAKTEYSNQPQHF. The gene calls are TRBV6-1 and TRBJ1-5; D gene ambiguous. This CDR3 region has 18 residues. Per the germline V gene, CDR1 is MNHNS and CDR2 is SASEGT. V was cut by 3 bases and J by 0 bases, with 18 bases left in between.

The rearrangement links TRBV4-1 to TRBJ2-5, with TRBD1 matching 10 bases. CDR1 is MGHRA and CDR2 is YSYEKL in the germline V gene. The CDR3 is 15 residues long. J gave up 4 bases and V 2 bases, and 4 bases lay outside the gene matches. The CDR3: CASSQLDRGGETQYF. As DNA, the CDR3 is TGCGCCAGCAGCCAATTGGACAGGGGGGGAGAGACCCAGTACTTC.

The rearrangement joins TRBV25-1 to TRBJ2-3; D not certain. Per the germline V gene, CDR1 is MGHDK and CDR2 is SYGVNS. V lost 3 bases and J 1 base, leaving 11 bases between the germline ends. The CDR3 consists of 15 residues. This CDR3 is CASSERAWGTDTQYF. The CDR3 DNA is TGTGCCAGCAGTGAGAGAGCGTGGGGCACAGATACGCAGTATTTT.